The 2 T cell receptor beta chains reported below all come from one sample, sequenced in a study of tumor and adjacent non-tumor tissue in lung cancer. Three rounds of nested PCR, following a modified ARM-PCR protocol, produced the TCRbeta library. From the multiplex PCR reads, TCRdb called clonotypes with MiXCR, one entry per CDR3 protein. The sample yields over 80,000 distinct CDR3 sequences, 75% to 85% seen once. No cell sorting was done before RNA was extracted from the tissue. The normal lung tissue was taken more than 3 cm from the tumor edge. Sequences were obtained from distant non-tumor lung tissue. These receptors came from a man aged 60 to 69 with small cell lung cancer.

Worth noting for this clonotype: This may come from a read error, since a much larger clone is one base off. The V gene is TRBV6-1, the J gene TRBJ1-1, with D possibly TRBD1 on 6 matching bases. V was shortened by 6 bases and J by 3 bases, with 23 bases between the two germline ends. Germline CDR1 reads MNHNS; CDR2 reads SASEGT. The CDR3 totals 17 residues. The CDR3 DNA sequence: TGTGCCAGCAGCTCCCGCCAAGGGGGGGGATGTGACACTGAAGCTTTCTTT. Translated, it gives CASSSRQGGGCDTEAFF.

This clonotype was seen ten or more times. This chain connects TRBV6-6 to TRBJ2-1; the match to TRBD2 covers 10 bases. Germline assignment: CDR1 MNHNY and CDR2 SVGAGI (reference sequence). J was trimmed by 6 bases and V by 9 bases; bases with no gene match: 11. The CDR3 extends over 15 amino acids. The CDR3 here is CASWELAGGGNEQFF. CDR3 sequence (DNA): TGTGCCAGTTGGGAATTAGCGGGAGGTGGCAATGAGCAGTTCTTC.